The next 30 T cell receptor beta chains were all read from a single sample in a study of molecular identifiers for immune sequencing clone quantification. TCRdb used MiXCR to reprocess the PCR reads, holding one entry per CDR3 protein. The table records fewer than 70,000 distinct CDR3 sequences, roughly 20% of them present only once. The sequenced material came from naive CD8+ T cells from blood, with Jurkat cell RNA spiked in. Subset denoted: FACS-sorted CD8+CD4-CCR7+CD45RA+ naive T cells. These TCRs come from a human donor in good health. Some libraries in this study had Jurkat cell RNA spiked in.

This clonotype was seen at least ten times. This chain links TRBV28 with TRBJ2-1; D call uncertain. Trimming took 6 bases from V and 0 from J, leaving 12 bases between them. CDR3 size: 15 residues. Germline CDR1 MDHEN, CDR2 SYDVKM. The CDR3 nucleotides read TGTGCCAGCAGCCTCGGGCTCAGCTCCTACAATGAGCAGTTCTTC. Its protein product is CASSLGLSSYNEQFF.

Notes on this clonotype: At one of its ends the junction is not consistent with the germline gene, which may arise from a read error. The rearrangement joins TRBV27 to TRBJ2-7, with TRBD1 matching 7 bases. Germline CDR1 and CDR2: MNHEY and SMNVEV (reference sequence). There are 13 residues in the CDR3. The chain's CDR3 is CAGSLGTAYEQYF. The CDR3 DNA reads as TGCGCCGGCAGTTTAGGGACAGCTTACGAGCAGTACTTC.

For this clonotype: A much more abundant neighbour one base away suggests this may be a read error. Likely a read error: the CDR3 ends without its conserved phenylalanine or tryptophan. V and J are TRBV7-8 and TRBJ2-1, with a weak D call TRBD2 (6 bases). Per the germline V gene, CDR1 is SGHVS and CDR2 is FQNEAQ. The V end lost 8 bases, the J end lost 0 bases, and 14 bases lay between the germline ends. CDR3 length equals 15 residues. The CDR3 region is CASFAGPLSYNEQFS. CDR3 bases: TGTGCCAGCTTTGCGGGACCTCTCTCCTACAATGAGCAGTTCTCC.

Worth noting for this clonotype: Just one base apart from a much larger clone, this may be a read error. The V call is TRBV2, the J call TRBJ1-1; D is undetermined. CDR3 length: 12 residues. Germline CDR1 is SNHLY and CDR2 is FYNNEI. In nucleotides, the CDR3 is TGTGCCAGCATGAACCCGAACACTGAAGCTTCCTTT. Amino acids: CASMNPNTEASF.

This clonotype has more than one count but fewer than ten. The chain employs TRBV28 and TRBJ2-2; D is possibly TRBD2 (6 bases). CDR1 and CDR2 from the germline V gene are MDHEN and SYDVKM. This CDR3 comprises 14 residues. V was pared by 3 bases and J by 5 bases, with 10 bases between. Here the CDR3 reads CASSLWGETGELFF. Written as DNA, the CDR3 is TGTGCCAGCAGTTTGTGGGGGGAAACCGGGGAGCTGTTTTTT.

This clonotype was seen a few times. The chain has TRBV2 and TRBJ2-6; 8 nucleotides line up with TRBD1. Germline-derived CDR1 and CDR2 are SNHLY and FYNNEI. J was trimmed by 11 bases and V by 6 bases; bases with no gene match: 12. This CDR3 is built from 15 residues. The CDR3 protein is CASRLLSDRGHVLTF. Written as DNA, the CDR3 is TGTGCCAGCAGACTACTAAGTGACAGGGGCCACGTCCTGACTTTC.

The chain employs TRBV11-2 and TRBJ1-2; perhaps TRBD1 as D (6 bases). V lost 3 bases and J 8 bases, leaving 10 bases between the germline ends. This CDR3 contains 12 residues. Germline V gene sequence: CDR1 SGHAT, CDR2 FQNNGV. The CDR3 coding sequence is TGTGCCAGCAGCTTGGGACACTGGGGCTACACCTTC. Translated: CASSLGHWGYTF.

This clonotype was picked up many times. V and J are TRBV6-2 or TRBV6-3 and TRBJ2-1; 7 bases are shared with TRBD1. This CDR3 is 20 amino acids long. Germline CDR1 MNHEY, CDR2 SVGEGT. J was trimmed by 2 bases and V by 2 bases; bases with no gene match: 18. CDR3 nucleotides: TGTGCCAGCAGTTACCCGCGGACAGGAGCCTTTACGAGCACCTACAATGAGCAGTTCTTC. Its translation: CASSYPRTGAFTSTYNEQFF.

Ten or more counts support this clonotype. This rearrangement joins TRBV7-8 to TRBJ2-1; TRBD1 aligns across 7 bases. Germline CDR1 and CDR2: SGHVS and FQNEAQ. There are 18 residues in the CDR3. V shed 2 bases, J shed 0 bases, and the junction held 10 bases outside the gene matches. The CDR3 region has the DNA TGTGCCAGCAGCTTAACTCCGGGACAGATGGACTCCTACAATGAGCAGTTCTTC. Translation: CASSLTPGQMDSYNEQFF.

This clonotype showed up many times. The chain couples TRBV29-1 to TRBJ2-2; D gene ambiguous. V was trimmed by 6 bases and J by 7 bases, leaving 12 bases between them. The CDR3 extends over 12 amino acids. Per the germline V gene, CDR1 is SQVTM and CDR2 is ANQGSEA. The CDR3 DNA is TGCAGCGTCCCCCTAGGTAGCGGGGAGCTGTTTTTT. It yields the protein CSVPLGSGELFF.

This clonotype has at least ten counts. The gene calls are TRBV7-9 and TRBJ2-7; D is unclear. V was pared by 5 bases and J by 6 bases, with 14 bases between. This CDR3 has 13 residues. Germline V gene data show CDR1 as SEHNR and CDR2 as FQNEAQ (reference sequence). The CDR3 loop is CASSLAVDREQYF. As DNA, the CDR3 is TGTGCCAGCAGCCTGGCGGTTGATCGCGAGCAGTACTTC.

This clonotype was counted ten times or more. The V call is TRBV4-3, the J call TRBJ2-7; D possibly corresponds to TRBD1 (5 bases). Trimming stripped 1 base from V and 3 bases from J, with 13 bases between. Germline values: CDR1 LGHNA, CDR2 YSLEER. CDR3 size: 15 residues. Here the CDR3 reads CASSQVAAGIYEQYF. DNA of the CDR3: TGCGCCAGCAGCCAAGTTGCGGCAGGGATCTACGAGCAGTACTTC.

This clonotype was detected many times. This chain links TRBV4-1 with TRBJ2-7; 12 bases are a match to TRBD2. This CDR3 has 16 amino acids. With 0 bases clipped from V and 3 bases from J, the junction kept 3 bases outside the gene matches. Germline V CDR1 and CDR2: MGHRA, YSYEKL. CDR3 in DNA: TGCGCCAGCAGCCAAGAGTTGACTAGCGGGGGCTACGAGCAGTACTTC. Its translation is CASSQELTSGGYEQYF.

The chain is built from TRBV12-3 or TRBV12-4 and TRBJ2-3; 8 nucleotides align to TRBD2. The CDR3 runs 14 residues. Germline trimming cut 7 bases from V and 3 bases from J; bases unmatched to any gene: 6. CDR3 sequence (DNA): TGTGCCAGCAAAATGGGACTAGGTACAGATACGCAGTATTTT. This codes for CASKMGLGTDTQYF.

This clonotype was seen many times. The CDR3 loop is CASSRVLGGNQPQHF. In DNA, the CDR3 is TGTGCCAGCAGTCGGGTCCTGGGAGGCAATCAGCCCCAGCATTTT. The V and J genes are TRBV12-3 or TRBV12-4 and TRBJ1-5, with D uncertain. Trimming removed 5 bases from V and 2 bases from J, with 13 bases in between. The CDR3 consists of 15 residues.

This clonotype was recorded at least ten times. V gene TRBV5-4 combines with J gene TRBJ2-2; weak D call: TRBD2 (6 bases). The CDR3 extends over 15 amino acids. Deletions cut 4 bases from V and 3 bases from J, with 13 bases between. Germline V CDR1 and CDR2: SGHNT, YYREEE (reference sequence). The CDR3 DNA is TGTGCCAGCAGCGGGGGGAACCGGGACACCGGGGAGCTGTTTTTT. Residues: CASSGGNRDTGELFF.

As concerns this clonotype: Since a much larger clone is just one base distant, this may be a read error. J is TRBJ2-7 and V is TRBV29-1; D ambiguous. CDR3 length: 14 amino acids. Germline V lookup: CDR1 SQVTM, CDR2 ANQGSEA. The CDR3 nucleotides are TGCAGCGCTGAAGATGGTAACCGAGCCTACGAGCAGTACTTC. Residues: CSAEDGNRAYEQYF.

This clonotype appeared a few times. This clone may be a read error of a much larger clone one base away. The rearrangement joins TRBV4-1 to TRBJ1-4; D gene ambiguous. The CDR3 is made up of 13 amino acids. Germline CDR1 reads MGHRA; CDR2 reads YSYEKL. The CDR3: CASSPSLIEKLVF. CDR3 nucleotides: TGCGCCAGCAGCCCCAGTCTTATCGAAAAACTGGTTTTT.

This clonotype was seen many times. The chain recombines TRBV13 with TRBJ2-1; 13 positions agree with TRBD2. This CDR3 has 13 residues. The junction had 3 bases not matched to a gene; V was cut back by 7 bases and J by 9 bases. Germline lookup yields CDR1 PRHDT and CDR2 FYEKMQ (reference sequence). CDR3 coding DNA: TGTGCCAGCAAAACTAGCGGGAGGGGTGAGCAGTTCTTC. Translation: CASKTSGRGEQFF.

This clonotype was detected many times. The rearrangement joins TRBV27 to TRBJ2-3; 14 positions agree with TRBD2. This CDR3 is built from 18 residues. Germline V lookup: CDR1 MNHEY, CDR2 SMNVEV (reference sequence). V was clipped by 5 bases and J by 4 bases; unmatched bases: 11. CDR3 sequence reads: CASSPGTSGSLTADTQYF. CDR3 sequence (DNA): TGTGCCAGCAGTCCGGGGACTAGCGGGAGCCTAACGGCAGATACGCAGTATTTT.

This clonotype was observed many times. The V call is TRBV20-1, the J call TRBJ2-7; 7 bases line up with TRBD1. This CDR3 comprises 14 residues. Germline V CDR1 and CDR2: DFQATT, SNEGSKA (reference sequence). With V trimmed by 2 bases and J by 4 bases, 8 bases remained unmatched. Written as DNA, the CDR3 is TGCAGTGCTAGATTCTCGGACAGGTATTACGAGCAGTACTTC. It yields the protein CSARFSDRYYEQYF.

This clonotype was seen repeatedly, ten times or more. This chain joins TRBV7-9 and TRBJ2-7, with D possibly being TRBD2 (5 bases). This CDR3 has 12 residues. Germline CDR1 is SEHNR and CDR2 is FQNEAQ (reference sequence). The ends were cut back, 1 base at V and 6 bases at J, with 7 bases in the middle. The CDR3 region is CASSLDRGEQYF. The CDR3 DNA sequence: TGTGCCAGCAGCTTAGACCGGGGCGAGCAGTACTTC.

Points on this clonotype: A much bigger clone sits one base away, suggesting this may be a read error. As DNA, the CDR3 is TGTGCCACCAGTGCTAGCGGGTGGCTGAACACCGGGGGGCTGTTTTTT. Translated: CATSASGWLNTGGLFF. The chain joins TRBV24-1 to TRBJ2-2; TRBD2 matches 8 bases. The CDR3 sequence is 16 residues long. CDR1 KGHDR and CDR2 SFDVKD come from the germline V gene.

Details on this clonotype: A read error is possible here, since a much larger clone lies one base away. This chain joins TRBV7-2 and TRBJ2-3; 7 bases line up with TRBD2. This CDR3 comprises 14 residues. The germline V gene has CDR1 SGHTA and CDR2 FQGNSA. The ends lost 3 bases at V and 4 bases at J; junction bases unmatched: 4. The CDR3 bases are TGTGCCAGCAGCTTTTGGGAGGGTGCAGATACGCAGTATTTT. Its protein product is CASSFWEGADTQYF.

CDR3 bases: TGTGCCAGCAGCTCCTTGGGAAGCTATGGCTACACCTTC. As protein: CASSSLGSYGYTF. The chain employs TRBV7-9 and TRBJ1-2; D gene unclear. Trimming took off 4 bases at V and 4 bases at J, with 10 bases between the two ends. Germline V gene lookup returns CDR1 SEHNR and CDR2 FQNEAQ (reference sequence). The CDR3 is 13 amino acids.

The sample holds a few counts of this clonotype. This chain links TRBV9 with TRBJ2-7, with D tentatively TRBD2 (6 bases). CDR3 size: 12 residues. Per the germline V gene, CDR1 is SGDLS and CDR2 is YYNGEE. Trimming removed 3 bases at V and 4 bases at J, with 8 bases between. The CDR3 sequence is CASSAGTYEQYF. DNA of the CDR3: TGTGCCAGCAGCGCCGGGACTTACGAGCAGTACTTC.

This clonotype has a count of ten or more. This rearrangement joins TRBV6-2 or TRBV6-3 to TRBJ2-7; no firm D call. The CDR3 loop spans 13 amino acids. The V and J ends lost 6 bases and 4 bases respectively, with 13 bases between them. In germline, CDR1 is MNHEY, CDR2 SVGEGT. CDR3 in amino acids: CASRTRSPYEQYF. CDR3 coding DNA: TGTGCCAGCAGGACGCGTAGCCCTTACGAGCAGTACTTC.

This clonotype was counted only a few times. The DNA of the CDR3 is TGTGCCAGCAGCCAAGGGGCTAGCGGCTACGAGCAGTACTTC. Protein: CASSQGASGYEQYF. This sequence joins TRBV4-2 and TRBJ2-7, with 7 bases identical to TRBD2. Germline V CDR1 and CDR2: LGHNA, YNFKEQ. The CDR3 loop spans 14 amino acids. With V trimmed by 1 base and J by 3 bases, 3 bases remained unmatched.

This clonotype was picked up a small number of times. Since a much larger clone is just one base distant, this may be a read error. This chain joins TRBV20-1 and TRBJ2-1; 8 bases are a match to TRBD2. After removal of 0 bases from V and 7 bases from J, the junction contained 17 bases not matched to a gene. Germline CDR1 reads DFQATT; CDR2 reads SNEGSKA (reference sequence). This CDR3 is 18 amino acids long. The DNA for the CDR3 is TGCAGTGCTAGAGAAGGCCCGGTGGCGGGAGGCCCGAGAAATGAGCAGTTCTTC. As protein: CSAREGPVAGGPRNEQFF.

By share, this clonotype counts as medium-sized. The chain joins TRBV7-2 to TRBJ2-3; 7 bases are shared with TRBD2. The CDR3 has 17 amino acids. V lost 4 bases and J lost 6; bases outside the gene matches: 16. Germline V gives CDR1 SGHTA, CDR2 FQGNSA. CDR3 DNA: TGTGCCAGCAGCTATGGGACTCGCGGGAGTGTTGGCGATACGCAGTATTTT. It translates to CASSYGTRGSVGDTQYF. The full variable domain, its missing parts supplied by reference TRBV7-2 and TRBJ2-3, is GAGVSQSPSNKVTEKGKDVELRCDPISGHTALYWYRQSLGQGLEFLIYFQGNSAPDKSGLPSDRFSAERTGGSVSTLTIQRTQQEDSAVYLCASSYGTRGSVGDTQYFGPGTRLTVL.